One and the same sample provided the 16 T cell receptor beta chains below, sequenced in a study of blood T cell repertoires in COVID-19 (TCRdb year 2020). Receptor libraries were prepared by the immunoSEQ multiplex PCR assay. What TCRdb holds here is the immuneACCESS table cut down to in-frame rearrangements. Part of the clones is not present; checked against another copy, under half of the missing clones reflect an unresolved V gene, and the others are unexplained. The sample profile shows 400,000 to 500,000 clones; approximately 90% of them were found once. Of the sample, 1.4% falls within the top ten clones. The sequenced sample was PBMCs or T cells enriched from blood (not recorded which). The source of these receptors is a woman aged 18-29 years who had been exposed to COVID-19.

The V call is TRBV19, the J call TRBJ2-5, with 13 bases fitting TRBD2. The CDR3 has 16 amino acids. Germline-derived CDR1 and CDR2 are LNHDA and SQIVND (reference sequence). Trimming took 10 bases from V and 4 from J; bases not matched to a gene: 12. This CDR3 is CATQNGLAGVGETQYF. CDR3 nucleotides: TGTGCCACCCAGAATGGACTAGCGGGAGTCGGAGAGACCCAGTACTTC.

The V and J genes are TRBV10-1 and TRBJ2-1; 8 bases are shared with TRBD2. This CDR3 has 16 residues. V lost 0 bases and J lost 2; bases outside the gene matches: 3. Germline values: CDR1 WNHNN, CDR2 SYGVQD (reference sequence). The chain's CDR3 is CASSESFSGTYNEQFF. The CDR3 region has the DNA TGCGCCAGCAGTGAGTCGTTTAGCGGGACCTACAATGAGCAGTTCTTC.

The CDR3 DNA reads as TGTGCCAGTAGTATTCAGACAGGGTCGGCCGAGCAGTACTTC. The encoded protein is CASSIQTGSAEQYF. J is TRBJ2-7 and V is TRBV19; 7 bases are a match to TRBD1. This CDR3 has 14 residues. Trimming removed 3 bases from V and 6 bases from J; junction bases left unmatched: 8. The germline V gene has CDR1 LNHDA and CDR2 SQIVND (reference sequence).

The chain links TRBV6-5 to TRBJ2-7; D gene unclear. From germline, CDR1 is MNHEY and CDR2 SVGAGI. The V end was cut by 5 bases, the J end by 5 bases, with 7 bases between. The CDR3 runs 11 residues. CDR3 region: CASSISHEQYF. The CDR3 DNA is TGTGCCAGCAGTATCAGTCACGAGCAGTACTTC.

This chain's CDR3 is CASSFGQPYGYTF. Written as DNA, the CDR3 is TGCGCCAGCAGCTTCGGACAACCCTATGGCTACACCTTC. This chain uses TRBV5-1 with TRBJ1-2; maybe TRBD1 (5 bases). V dropped 2 bases and J dropped 4 bases, with 9 bases sitting between them. The germline CDR1 and CDR2 sequences are SGHRS and YFSETQ. The CDR3 extends over 13 amino acids.

The J gene is TRBJ1-2, the V gene TRBV6-1, with 7 nucleotides matching TRBD1. Germline V lookup: CDR1 MNHNS, CDR2 SASEGT. Unmatched junction bases numbered 18, after V lost 7 bases and J lost 10 bases. The CDR3 is made up of 15 amino acids. The CDR3 coding sequence is TGTGCCAGCACCTACCTTGCAAGACAGGGAGATTCCTACACCTTC. Its protein is CASTYLARQGDSYTF.

The V gene is TRBV7-9, the J gene TRBJ2-3, with 14 bases matching TRBD2. V shed 5 bases and J 6 bases; nucleotides not matched to a gene: 7. This CDR3 spans 16 amino acids. Germline V gives CDR1 SEHNR, CDR2 FQNEAQ (reference sequence). The CDR3 reads CASSPLGLAGADTQYF. As DNA, the CDR3 is TGTGCCAGCAGCCCGTTGGGACTAGCGGGGGCCGATACGCAGTATTTT.

This clone was seen only once. The chain links TRBV10-3 to TRBJ2-1; 12 bases map to TRBD2. The CDR3 has 23 residues. Germline V gene lookup returns CDR1 ENHRY and CDR2 SYGVKD. With V trimmed by 3 bases and J by 4 bases, 25 bases remained unmatched. As DNA, the CDR3 is TGTGCCATCAGTGATAGTTCTATTTTTGAGACTAGCGGGGGCCCGGAGGTATACAATGAGCAGTTCTTC. It codes for CAISDSSIFETSGGPEVYNEQFF.

The rearrangement links TRBV19 to TRBJ2-7; D is perhaps TRBD1 (6 bases). The CDR3 sequence is 16 residues long. CDR1 LNHDA and CDR2 SQIVND come from the germline V gene (reference sequence). Trimming took off 6 bases at V and 2 bases at J, with 20 bases between the two ends. The CDR3 here is CASSPSPTGPTYEQYF. The CDR3 DNA is TGTGCCAGTAGCCCCTCCCCGACAGGCCCGACCTACGAGCAGTACTTC.

The chain recombines TRBV7-9 with TRBJ2-1; TRBD2 agrees at 10 bases. Germline V lookup: CDR1 SEHNR, CDR2 FQNEAQ (reference sequence). V lost 6 bases, J lost 4 bases, and 6 bases stayed unmatched. CDR3 length equals 15 residues. The CDR3 protein is CASSFIAGGYNEQFF. CDR3 DNA sequence: TGTGCCAGCAGTTTCATAGCGGGAGGTTACAATGAGCAGTTCTTC.

The genes are TRBV7-2 and TRBJ2-6; D possibly corresponds to TRBD1 (5 bases). V dropped 2 bases and J dropped 2 bases, with 10 bases sitting between them. This CDR3 has 16 residues. Germline CDR1 reads SGHTA; CDR2 reads FQGNSA. The CDR3 bases are TGTGCCAGCAGCTTATCTGCAGGGACTGGGGCCAACGTCCTGACTTTC. The encoded protein is CASSLSAGTGANVLTF.

The chain uses TRBV4-1 and TRBJ2-1; D is perhaps TRBD2 (5 bases). There are 15 residues in the CDR3. Germline CDR1 is MGHRA and CDR2 is YSYEKL. V lost 1 base, J lost 7 bases, and 14 bases lay in between. Here the CDR3 DNA reads TGCGCCAGCAGCCAAGGGGGAGTTGATTTTAATGAGCAGTTCTTC. This encodes CASSQGGVDFNEQFF.

The rearrangement joins TRBV7-2 to TRBJ2-3; D possibly corresponds to TRBD1 (7 bases). V was cut by 3 bases and J by 3 bases, with 10 bases left in between. The CDR3 covers 14 residues. Germline V gives CDR1 SGHTA, CDR2 FQGNSA. The CDR3 sequence: CASSFQGGTDTQYF. The DNA for the CDR3 is TGTGCCAGCAGCTTCCAGGGGGGAACAGATACGCAGTATTTT. Variable domain in full (rest from reference TRBV7-2 and TRBJ2-3): GAGVSQSPSNKVTEKGKDVELRCDPISGHTALYWYRQSLGQGLEFLIYFQGNSAPDKSGLPSDRFSAERTGGSVSTLTIQRTQQEDSAVYLCASSFQGGTDTQYFGPGTRLTVL.

This clone was recorded once. The CDR3 bases are TGTGCCAGCAGCTTAGTAGGGGACCAAGAGACCCAGTACTTC. Its translation is CASSLVGDQETQYF. The chain combines TRBV11-3 with TRBJ2-5; D perhaps matches TRBD1 (5 bases). This CDR3 is 14 amino acids long. Deletions cut 1 base from V and 0 bases from J, with 6 bases between. CDR1 SGHNT and CDR2 YENEEA come from the germline V gene. Drawing the rest from reference TRBV11-3 and TRBJ2-5, the complete variable domain is EAGVVQSPRYKIIEKKQPVAFWCNPISGHNTLYWYLQNLGQGPELLIRYENEEAVDDSQLPKDRFSAERLKGVDSTLKIQPAELGDSAVYLCASSLVGDQETQYFGPGTRLLVL.

The chain couples TRBV2 to TRBJ2-7; D possibly corresponds to TRBD1 (6 bases). Germline V gene sequence: CDR1 SNHLY, CDR2 FYNNEI. Trimming took 4 bases from V and 1 from J, leaving 8 bases between them. The CDR3 runs 13 residues. DNA of the CDR3: TGTGCCAGCAGTGGTGGACAGTCCTACGAGCAGTACTTC. Protein product: CASSGGQSYEQYF.

Comments on this clone: This CDR3 is also generated by other DNA sequences in the sample. This chain joins TRBV28 and TRBJ1-2; D gene ambiguous. The CDR3 is made up of 11 amino acids. The V and J ends lost 5 bases and 5 bases respectively, with 6 bases between them. From germline, CDR1 is MDHEN and CDR2 SYDVKM. CDR3 sequence: CASSLRYGYTF. In DNA form, the CDR3 reads TGTGCCAGCAGTCTCCGGTATGGCTACACCTTC.